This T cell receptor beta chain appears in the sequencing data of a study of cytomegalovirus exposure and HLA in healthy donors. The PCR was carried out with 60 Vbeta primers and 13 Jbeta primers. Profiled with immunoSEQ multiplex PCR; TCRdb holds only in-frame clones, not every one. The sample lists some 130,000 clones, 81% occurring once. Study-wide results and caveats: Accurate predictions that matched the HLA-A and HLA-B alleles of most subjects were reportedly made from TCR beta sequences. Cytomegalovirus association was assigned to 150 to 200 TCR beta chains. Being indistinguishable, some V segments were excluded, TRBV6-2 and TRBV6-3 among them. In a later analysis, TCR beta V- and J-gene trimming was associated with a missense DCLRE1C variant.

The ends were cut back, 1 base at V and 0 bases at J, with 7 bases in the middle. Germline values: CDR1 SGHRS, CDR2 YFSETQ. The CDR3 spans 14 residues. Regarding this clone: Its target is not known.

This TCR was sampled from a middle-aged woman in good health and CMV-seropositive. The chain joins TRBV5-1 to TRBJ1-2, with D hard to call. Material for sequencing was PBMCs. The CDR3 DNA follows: TGCGCCAGCAGCTTGCGGGAAGCTAACTATGGCTACACCTTC. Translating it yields CASSLREANYGYTF.